The rows below give T cell receptor beta chains drawn from one sample of a study of blood T cell repertoires in COVID-19. Assay: immunoSEQ multiplex PCR; the TCRdb copy retains only in-frame clones and omits some. The table includes about 110,000 clones, approximately 84% detected once. The sequencing sample was made of peripheral blood. Source of these receptors: a woman aged 40 to 55 with acute or convalescent COVID-19. Each CDR3 is given with its conserved first and last residue. Fields, in order: CDR3 DNA, CDR3 protein, clone size, J gene, CDR3 length, D gene, V gene. D genes are given only for firm matches. Clone size is given for some rows only: seen once, a few or many times, or a class if the clone is expanded.

CDR3 DNA: TGTGCCAGCAGTTCCACTAGCGGGGAGCTGTTTTTT; CDR3 protein: CASSSTSGELFF; clone size: .; J gene: TRBJ2-2; CDR3 length: 12; D gene: .; V gene: TRBV6-5
CDR3 DNA: TGTGCCAGCAGCTCCTGGACTAGCGGGGGGTTGGATACGCAGTATTTT; CDR3 protein: CASSSWTSGGLDTQYF; clone size: .; J gene: TRBJ2-3; CDR3 length: 16; D gene: TRBD2; V gene: TRBV7-2
CDR3 DNA: TGTGCCAGCAGCTTGCAGGGGGCTGATGGCTACACCTTC; CDR3 protein: CASSLQGADGYTF; clone size: .; J gene: TRBJ1-2; CDR3 length: 13; D gene: TRBD1; V gene: TRBV5-4
CDR3 DNA: TGTGCCAGCAGCCCCATGACAGGGACGGAGACCCAGTACTTC; CDR3 protein: CASSPMTGTETQYF; clone size: .; J gene: TRBJ2-5; CDR3 length: 14; D gene: TRBD1; V gene: TRBV5-8
CDR3 DNA: TGTGCCAGCAGTTTATTGGCTAGCGGGGCCTACAATGAGCAGTTCTTC; CDR3 protein: CASSLLASGAYNEQFF; clone size: .; J gene: TRBJ2-1; CDR3 length: 16; D gene: TRBD2; V gene: TRBV27
CDR3 DNA: TGTGCCATCAGTGGCGGAGGACAGGAGGACACTGAAGCTTTCTTT; CDR3 protein: CAISGGGQEDTEAFF; clone size: .; J gene: TRBJ1-1; CDR3 length: 15; D gene: TRBD1; V gene: TRBV10-3
CDR3 DNA: TGTGCCAGCAGTCTAAAGGGGGATACGCAGTATTTT; CDR3 protein: CASSLKGDTQYF; clone size: once; J gene: TRBJ2-3; CDR3 length: 12; D gene: .; V gene: TRBV12-3/TRBV12-4
CDR3 DNA: TGTGCCAGCTCCAAAAGTCCGGGGGGGAGCACCGGGGAGCTGTTTTTT; CDR3 protein: CASSKSPGGSTGELFF; clone size: .; J gene: TRBJ2-2; CDR3 length: 16; D gene: TRBD2; V gene: TRBV18
CDR3 DNA: TGTGCCAGCAGCCTACAGACAGGGGCAAACACTGAAGCTTTCTTT; CDR3 protein: CASSLQTGANTEAFF; clone size: .; J gene: TRBJ1-1; CDR3 length: 15; D gene: TRBD1; V gene: TRBV7-9
CDR3 DNA: TGTGCCAGCAGCTTTGTACAGGGATCCGAGCAGTACTTC; CDR3 protein: CASSFVQGSEQYF; clone size: few; J gene: TRBJ2-7; CDR3 length: 13; D gene: .; V gene: TRBV7-3
CDR3 DNA: TGTGCCAGCTCTCCCCGGCGGACCTACGAGCAGTACTTC; CDR3 protein: CASSPRRTYEQYF; clone size: .; J gene: TRBJ2-7; CDR3 length: 13; D gene: .; V gene: TRBV18